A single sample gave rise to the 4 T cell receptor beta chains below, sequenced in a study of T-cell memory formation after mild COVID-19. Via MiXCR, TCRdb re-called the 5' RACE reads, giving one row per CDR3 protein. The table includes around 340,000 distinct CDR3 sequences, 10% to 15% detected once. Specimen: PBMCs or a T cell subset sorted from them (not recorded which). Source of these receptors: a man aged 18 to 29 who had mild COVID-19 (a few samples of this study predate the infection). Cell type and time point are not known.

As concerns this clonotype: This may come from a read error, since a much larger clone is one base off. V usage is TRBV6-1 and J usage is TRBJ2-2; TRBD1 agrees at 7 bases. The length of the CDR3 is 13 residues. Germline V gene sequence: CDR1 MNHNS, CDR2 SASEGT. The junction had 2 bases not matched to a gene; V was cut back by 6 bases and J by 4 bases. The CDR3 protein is CASRRTGTGELFF. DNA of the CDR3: TGTGCCAGCAGACGGACAGGCACCGGGGAGCTGTTTTTT.

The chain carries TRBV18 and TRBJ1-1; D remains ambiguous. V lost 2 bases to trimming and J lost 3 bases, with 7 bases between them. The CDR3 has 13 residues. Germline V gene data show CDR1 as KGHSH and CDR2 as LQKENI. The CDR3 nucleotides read TGTGCCAGCTCACCAAGCGGGGACACTGAAGCTTTCTTT. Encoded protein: CASSPSGDTEAFF.

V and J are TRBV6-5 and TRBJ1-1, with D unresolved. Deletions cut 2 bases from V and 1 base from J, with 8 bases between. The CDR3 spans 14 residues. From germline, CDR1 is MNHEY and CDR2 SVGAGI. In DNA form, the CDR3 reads TGTGCCAGCAGTTACAGGGTTGGGAACACTGAAGCTTTCTTT. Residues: CASSYRVGNTEAFF.

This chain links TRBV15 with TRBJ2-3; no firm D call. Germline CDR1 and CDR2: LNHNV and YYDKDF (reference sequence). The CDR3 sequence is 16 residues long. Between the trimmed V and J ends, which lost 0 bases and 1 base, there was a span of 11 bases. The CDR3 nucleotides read TGTGCCACCAGCAGAGATCCCAAGACCGGCACAGATACGCAGTATTTT. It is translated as CATSRDPKTGTDTQYF.